A single sample gave rise to the 5 T cell receptor beta chains below, sequenced in a study of PD-L1 blockade in urothelial cancer. This table comes from immunoSEQ multiplex PCR, and its TCRdb copy is limited to in-frame clones, with some not included. The sample lists about 63,000 clones; 80% to 85% were seen once. Time point described: pretreatment peripheral blood. The sequences come from PBMCs, collected around atezolizumab (anti-PD-L1) treatment. These receptors originate from a man aged 70 or older with urothelial cancer.

This chain joins TRBV10-1 and TRBJ2-7; 10 bases map to TRBD1. In germline, CDR1 is WNHNN, CDR2 SYGVQD (reference sequence). The CDR3 is 14 residues long. The ends lost 4 bases at V and 5 bases at J; junction bases unmatched: 5. The DNA for the CDR3 is TGCGCCAGCAGTGGAGGGACAGGGGTCCACGAGCAGTACTTC. Protein product: CASSGGTGVHEQYF.

The rearrangement links TRBV5-4 to TRBJ1-2, with TRBD1 matching over 7 bases. This CDR3 region has 15 residues. V shed 4 bases, J shed 2 bases, and the junction held 8 bases outside the gene matches. Germline V gene data show CDR1 as SGHNT and CDR2 as YYREEE (reference sequence). In nucleotides, the CDR3 is TGTGCCAGCAGCCCTCGGTCAGGGGGGAACTATGGCTACACCTTC. The encoded protein is CASSPRSGGNYGYTF.

The chain carries TRBV6-5 and TRBJ2-5; 9 bases map to TRBD1. Germline CDR1 and CDR2: MNHEY and SVGAGI. The CDR3 runs to 11 residues. V gave up 8 bases and J gave up 7 bases; unmatched junction bases: 2. The CDR3 DNA follows: TGTGCCAGCCGGACAGGGGCGACCCAGTACTTC. Its protein is CASRTGATQYF.

This clone has only a few counts. The chain couples TRBV5-5 to TRBJ2-2; 8 bases align to TRBD1. The CDR3 contains 17 residues. V was pared by 3 bases and J by 4 bases, with 11 bases of the junction left unmatched. CDR1 and CDR2 (germline): SGHKS, YYEKEE (reference sequence). CDR3 nucleotide sequence: TGTGCCAGCAGCTCCCCGGACAGGGCCGATAGCACCGGGGAGCTGTTTTTT. The encoded protein is CASSSPDRADSTGELFF.

V and J are TRBV19 and TRBJ2-1; D is undetermined. The CDR3 extends over 14 amino acids. Trimming took off 2 bases at V and 4 bases at J, with 9 bases between the two ends. The V gene's germline CDR1 is LNHDA and CDR2 SQIVND (reference sequence). The CDR3 region is CASSITPLYNEQFF. CDR3 nucleotides: TGTGCCAGTAGTATAACTCCGCTTTACAATGAGCAGTTCTTC.